Below are 32 T cell receptor beta chains sequenced from a single sample in a study of graft-versus-host responses after intestinal transplantation (dated by TCRdb to the early 2020s). The antigens for these receptors are not known. Library prep was done by the immunoSEQ multiplex PCR assay. TCRdb carries this immuneACCESS record with in-frame sequences only. Its versions omit some clonotypes, under half of them owing to an unresolved V gene in the studies checked, with the rest unexplained. This sample is represented by 35,000 to 50,000 clones; over 90% of them were singletons. More than 0.2% of the sample lies in the top ten. Interpreted using the paper, the time point label stands for: cells obtained before transplantation from donor or recipient. The sample consisted of unstimulated CD8+ T cells sorted from spleen or lymph node cells, taken before transplant. These receptors originate from a human donor who was the organ donor for an intestinal transplant.

The CDR3 coding sequence is TGTGCCAGCAGTGGGACAGAGCGGGTCTACGAGCAGTACTTC. Its translation: CASSGTERVYEQYF. V gene TRBV28 combines with J gene TRBJ2-7, with TRBD1 as a possible D gene (7 bases). Trimming removed 5 bases at V and 3 bases at J, with 14 bases between. Germline-derived CDR1 and CDR2 are MDHEN and SYDVKM. The CDR3 loop spans 14 amino acids.

The chain has TRBV4-3 and TRBJ1-3; D may be TRBD1 (6 bases). V was cut by 3 bases and J by 0 bases, with 9 bases left in between. CDR1 is LGHNA and CDR2 is YSLEER in the germline V gene. The CDR3 totals 15 residues. The CDR3 loop reads CASSQSRGSGNTIYF. In DNA, the CDR3 is TGCGCCAGCAGCCAGTCCAGGGGCTCTGGAAACACCATATATTTT.

This clone was observed once. V is TRBV11-3 and J is TRBJ1-1, with a tentative D call TRBD1 (6 bases). CDR1 and CDR2 (germline): SGHNT, YENEEA. This CDR3 spans 15 amino acids. V lost 4 bases to trimming and J lost 0 bases, with 12 bases between them. The CDR3 DNA sequence: TGTGCCAGCAGCTGGGGGGGCGAAATGAACACTGAAGCTTTCTTT. This codes for CASSWGGEMNTEAFF.

The CDR3 here is CASSLDRDYLYEQYF. The DNA for the CDR3 is TGTGCCAGCAGCCTTGACCGGGACTACCTTTACGAGCAGTACTTC. The chain has TRBV7-2 and TRBJ2-7; 7 nucleotides line up with TRBD2. CDR1 and CDR2 (germline): SGHTA, FQGNSA. The CDR3 length is 15 residues. After removal of 5 bases from V and 4 bases from J, the junction contained 11 bases not matched to a gene.

The J gene is TRBJ2-2, the V gene TRBV7-3, with D unresolved. V gave up 5 bases and J gave up 3 bases, with 4 bases separating them. This CDR3 region has 12 residues. Germline CDR1 is SGHTA and CDR2 is FQGTGA. This CDR3 is CASSPYTGELFF. Written as DNA, the CDR3 is TGTGCCAGCAGCCCTTACACCGGGGAGCTGTTTTTT.

The V and J genes are TRBV7-8 and TRBJ1-3; unclear D gene. Germline V gene data show CDR1 as SGHVS and CDR2 as FQNEAQ. The V end was cut by 3 bases, the J end by 4 bases, with 1 base between. The CDR3 length is 11 residues. The CDR3 region has the DNA TGTGCCAGCAGCTTCGGAAACACCATATATTTT. Translation gives CASSFGNTIYF.

The chain joins TRBV28 to TRBJ1-2, with no clear D. The length of the CDR3 is 17 residues. Per the germline V gene, CDR1 is MDHEN and CDR2 is SYDVKM. Trimming took 4 bases from V and 4 from J, leaving 22 bases between them. In DNA, the CDR3 is TGTGCCAGCAGTTCCGCCCTGCGCGGCGTGCCCGGCTATGGCTACACCTTC. This gives the protein CASSSALRGVPGYGYTF.

The rearrangement links TRBV4-3 to TRBJ2-3; 11 bases match TRBD2. V was pared by 1 base and J by 3 bases, with 3 bases of the junction left unmatched. This CDR3 spans 16 amino acids. CDR1 and CDR2 (germline): LGHNA, YSLEER. CDR3 in DNA: TGCGCCAGCAGCCAAGGGTTAGCGGGGGGGACAGATACGCAGTATTTT. This codes for CASSQGLAGGTDTQYF.

This clone has a single count. The V gene is TRBV18, the J gene TRBJ1-2; weak D call: TRBD1 (6 bases). The germline gives CDR1 KGHSH, CDR2 LQKENI. V dropped 3 bases and J dropped 4 bases, with 21 bases sitting between them. There are 17 residues in the CDR3. The CDR3 sequence: CASSPPLGGAFFYGYTF. The CDR3 DNA follows: TGTGCCAGCTCACCCCCCCTGGGGGGGGCCTTTTTCTATGGCTACACCTTC.

The rearrangement joins TRBV28 to TRBJ2-7; D unresolved. The CDR3 is 12 amino acids. Trimming took off 3 bases at V and 6 bases at J, with 9 bases between the two ends. Germline V CDR1 and CDR2: MDHEN, SYDVKM. The CDR3 bases are TGTGCCAGCAGTTTGGGCCAGTTCGAGCAGTACTTC. Residues: CASSLGQFEQYF.

The chain combines TRBV15 with TRBJ1-5; D may be TRBD1 (5 bases). CDR3 length equals 15 residues. The V gene lost 4 bases and the J gene lost 6 bases, with 16 bases spanning the gap. CDR1 LNHNV and CDR2 YYDKDF come from the germline V gene (reference sequence). CDR3 DNA: TGTGCCACCAGCACCCGGGACCACTCGGGTCAGCCCCAGCATTTT. It codes for CATSTRDHSGQPQHF. Using reference TRBV15 and TRBJ1-5 for the parts outside the CDR3, the full variable domain is DAMVIQNPRYQVTQFGKPVTLSCSQTLNHNVMYWYQQKSSQAPKLLFHYYDKDFNNEADTPDNFQSRRPNTSFCFLDIRSPGLGDTAMYLCATSTRDHSGQPQHFGDGTRLSIL.

This clone appeared a single time. V usage is TRBV4-3 and J usage is TRBJ2-7; D might be TRBD2 (5 bases). This CDR3 has 17 amino acids. Germline V gives CDR1 LGHNA, CDR2 YSLEER. V was cut by 0 bases and J by 3 bases, with 18 bases left in between. The DNA of the CDR3 is TGCGCCAGCAGCCAAGAAAGCGGCAGACCCCTTCTCTACGAGCAGTACTTC. Translated: CASSQESGRPLLYEQYF.

This clone occurred once. The chain links TRBV7-6 to TRBJ1-3; D not resolved. V was pared by 0 bases and J by 4 bases, with 4 bases between. This CDR3 region has 13 residues. Germline assignment: CDR1 SGHVS and CDR2 FNYEAQ. CDR3 sequence reads: CASSLALGNTIYF. For the CDR3, the DNA is TGTGCCAGCAGCTTAGCGTTGGGAAACACCATATATTTT.

This clone was seen only once. This sequence joins TRBV19 and TRBJ2-1, with unresolved D. This CDR3 is 11 amino acids long. Trimming cost V 3 bases and J 5 bases, with 2 bases left between them. The V gene's germline CDR1 is LNHDA and CDR2 SQIVND (reference sequence). CDR3 amino acids: CASSMDNEQFF. The DNA for the CDR3 is TGTGCCAGTAGTATGGACAATGAGCAGTTCTTC.

The rearrangement uses TRBV4-3 and TRBJ1-1; D unclear. Germline-derived CDR1 and CDR2 are LGHNA and YSLEER. The CDR3 sequence is 14 residues long. Between the trimmed V and J ends, which lost 6 bases and 1 base, there was a span of 12 bases. CDR3 DNA sequence: TGCGCCAGCAGATGGGTCAGGACGAACACTGAAGCTTTCTTT. This gives the protein CASRWVRTNTEAFF.

The chain has TRBV5-6 and TRBJ1-1, with a possible D match to TRBD1 (6 bases). Trimming pared 0 bases from V and 1 base from J, leaving 10 bases between. This CDR3 is built from 15 residues. Germline CDR1 and CDR2: SGHDT and YYEEEE. CDR3: CASSLGTEENTEAFF. The CDR3 bases are TGTGCCAGCAGCTTGGGGACAGAAGAGAACACTGAAGCTTTCTTT. The full variable domain, completed using reference TRBV5-6 and TRBJ1-1, is DAGVTQSPTHLIKTRGQQVTLRCSPKSGHDTVSWYQQALGQGPQFIFQYYEEEERQRGNFPDRFSGHQFPNYSSELNVNALLLGDSALYLCASSLGTEENTEAFFGQGTRLTVV.

The chain combines TRBV27 with TRBJ2-7; 8 nucleotides agree with TRBD1. V shed 5 bases and J 1 base; nucleotides not matched to a gene: 7. This CDR3 is built from 15 residues. CDR1 is MNHEY, CDR2 SMNVEV, per germline (reference sequence). The CDR3 bases are TGTGCCAGCAGTCCTCCGGGACAGGAATCCTACGAGCAGTACTTC. This sequence encodes CASSPPGQESYEQYF.

The chain is built from TRBV5-4 and TRBJ2-5; D is tentatively TRBD1 or TRBD2 (5 bases each). Germline values: CDR1 SGHNT, CDR2 YYREEE (reference sequence). V gave up 3 bases and J gave up 4 bases, with 19 bases separating them. The CDR3 runs to 16 residues. Written as DNA, the CDR3 is TGTGCCAGCAGCTCATATTCGGGACCAGGTCGAGAGACCCAGTACTTC. This translates into CASSSYSGPGRETQYF.

The gene calls are TRBV4-1 and TRBJ2-3, with TRBD2 identical over 15 bases. Trimming cost V 3 bases and J 3 bases; bases outside gene matches: 4. Per germline, CDR1 MGHRA and CDR2 YSYEKL. The CDR3 spans 17 residues. The CDR3 DNA follows: TGCGCCAGCAGCCACCGGACTAGCGGGGGGGAAACAGATACGCAGTATTTT. This codes for CASSHRTSGGETDTQYF.

This sequence joins TRBV5-8 and TRBJ1-1; no clear D. This CDR3 is 13 amino acids long. Trimming left V 2 bases short and J 1 base short, with 6 bases between. Germline CDR1 reads SGHTS; CDR2 reads YDEGEE. CDR3 loop: CASSLSTNTEAFF. The CDR3 DNA is TGTGCCAGCAGCTTAAGTACGAACACTGAAGCTTTCTTT. The whole variable domain, filled in from reference TRBV5-8 and TRBJ1-1, reads EAGVTQSPTHLIKTRGQQATLRCSPISGHTSVYWYQQALGLGLQFLLWYDEGEERNRGNFPPRFSGRQFPNYSSELNVNALELEDSALYLCASSLSTNTEAFFGQGTRLTVV.

About this clone itself: No conserved phenylalanine or tryptophan is present at the end of the CDR3, so a read error is the likely explanation. The J gene is TRBJ1-2, the V gene TRBV19; D ambiguous. V gave up 5 bases and J gave up 8 bases, with 21 bases separating them. This CDR3 region has 15 residues. Looked up from germline, CDR1 is LNHDA and CDR2 is SQIVND (reference sequence). The DNA for the CDR3 is TGTGCCAGTAGTGGACGATTTGGGGAGGAGAAAGGCTACACCTCC. This translates into CASSGRFGEEKGYTS.

J is TRBJ2-3 and V is TRBV10-3, with D tentatively TRBD2 (6 bases). The CDR3 is 15 amino acids. Per germline, CDR1 ENHRY and CDR2 SYGVKD. V was pared by 0 bases and J by 3 bases, with 10 bases between. The CDR3 here is CAISESVAATDTQYF. DNA for the CDR3: TGTGCCATCAGTGAGTCTGTAGCGGCGACAGATACGCAGTATTTT.

The chain links TRBV7-2 to TRBJ1-1, with a tentative D call TRBD1 (5 bases). From germline, CDR1 is SGHTA and CDR2 FQGNSA. This CDR3 region has 18 residues. Trimming stripped 5 bases from V and 0 bases from J, with 22 bases between. The CDR3 DNA reads as TGTGCCAGCAGCCAATTATTGGGAGGGGAGGAGCTGAACACTGAAGCTTTCTTT. It yields the protein CASSQLLGGEELNTEAFF.

The rearrangement links TRBV7-9 to TRBJ1-1; TRBD1 agrees at 7 bases. Germline V gene sequence: CDR1 SEHNR, CDR2 FQNEAQ (reference sequence). V lost 11 bases to trimming and J lost 4 bases; unmatched junction nucleotides: 10. The CDR3 has 13 residues. The CDR3 sequence: CAVTGEEGTEAFF. DNA of the CDR3: TGTGCCGTTACAGGGGAGGAGGGCACTGAAGCTTTCTTT.

The chain employs TRBV7-3 and TRBJ2-2; 15 bases line up with TRBD2. The V segment lost 5 bases and the J segment 0 bases; nucleotides outside the gene matches: 4. The germline V gene has CDR1 SGHTA and CDR2 FQGTGA. The CDR3 consists of 18 residues. Here the CDR3 DNA reads TGTGCCAGCAGCCTGGGACTAGCGGGGGGTACGAACACCGGGGAGCTGTTTTTT. Translating gives CASSLGLAGGTNTGELFF.

The chain has TRBV27 and TRBJ1-2; a possible D gene is TRBD1 (5 bases). Germline values: CDR1 MNHEY, CDR2 SMNVEV (reference sequence). The CDR3 has 14 amino acids. Trimming took off 9 bases at V and 4 bases at J, with 18 bases between the two ends. The CDR3 sequence: CASRTLAGPYGYTF. The CDR3 DNA follows: TGTGCCAGTCGAACCCTCGCAGGGCCCTATGGCTACACCTTC.

The rearrangement links TRBV9 to TRBJ2-2; 14 bases are a match to TRBD2. The CDR3 length is 21 residues. V shed 6 bases and J 1 base; nucleotides not matched to a gene: 17. Per germline, CDR1 SGDLS and CDR2 YYNGEE. CDR3 residues: CASTLVGPGTSGGLNTGELFF. DNA of the CDR3: TGTGCCAGCACCTTGGTAGGGCCCGGGACTAGCGGGGGCCTGAACACCGGGGAGCTGTTTTTT.

This clone has only one observation. V and J are TRBV7-6 and TRBJ2-1; D is unresolved. The CDR3 is 14 amino acids. Trimming took off 1 base at V and 5 bases at J, with 9 bases between the two ends. Germline values: CDR1 SGHVS, CDR2 FNYEAQ. CDR3 nucleotides: TGTGCCAGCAGCTTAGTCGGCACCCACAATGAGCAGTTCTTC. Its translation is CASSLVGTHNEQFF. The entire variable domain, with the rest obtained from reference TRBV7-6 and TRBJ2-1, is as follows: GAGVSQSPRYKVTKRGQDVALRCDPISGHVSLYWYRQALGQGPEFLTYFNYEAQQDKSGLPNDRFSAERPEGSISTLTIQRTEQRDSAMYRCASSLVGTHNEQFFGPGTRLTVL.

The J gene is TRBJ2-1, the V gene TRBV19, with 7 bases matching TRBD1. Germline V gene lookup returns CDR1 LNHDA and CDR2 SQIVND (reference sequence). The CDR3 runs 12 residues. With 1 base clipped from V and 10 bases from J, the junction kept 1 base outside the gene matches. CDR3 in DNA: TGTGCCAGTAGTATAGGACAGGGAGAGCAGTTCTTC. Translating gives CASSIGQGEQFF.

This sequence joins TRBV10-3 and TRBJ2-7, with 9 bases aligning to TRBD1. The germline CDR1 and CDR2 sequences are ENHRY and SYGVKD. The CDR3 spans 17 residues. The ends lost 5 bases at V and 1 base at J; junction bases unmatched: 12. CDR3 sequence reads: CAISPEERDRASYEQYF. In nucleotides, the CDR3 is TGTGCCATCAGTCCCGAGGAGCGGGACAGGGCTTCCTACGAGCAGTACTTC.

This chain links TRBV30 with TRBJ2-1; the match to TRBD1 covers 8 bases. CDR1 GTSNPN and CDR2 SVGIG come from the germline V gene (reference sequence). The CDR3 is made up of 15 amino acids. Trimming removed 4 bases from V and 0 bases from J; junction bases left unmatched: 5. The CDR3 DNA follows: TGTGCCTGGAACAGGGGGAGTAGCTCCTACAATGAGCAGTTCTTC. Residues: CAWNRGSSSYNEQFF.

The V call is TRBV10-1, the J call TRBJ1-1, with D uncertain. The CDR3 covers 15 residues. Trimming took 3 bases from V and 5 from J, leaving 16 bases between them. Germline V gene lookup returns CDR1 WNHNN and CDR2 SYGVQD (reference sequence). CDR3 in amino acids: CASSDTGGLWTEAFF. CDR3 coding DNA: TGCGCCAGCAGTGATACGGGCGGCTTGTGGACTGAAGCTTTCTTT.